This T cell receptor beta chain was observed in a study of CD8 T cells in ankylosing spondylitis. Germline V lookup: CDR1 MNHEY, CDR2 SMNVEV (reference sequence). This CDR3 comprises 15 residues. Trimming removed 0 bases from V and 2 bases from J, with 11 bases in between. The sample holds many counts of this clonotype. Each CDR3 protein is one row after TCRdb ran MiXCR on the 5' RACE reads. This sample has around 140,000 distinct CDR3 sequences; 11% occur once, and the top ten carry about 3.8%. This sequence was found in a female donor with ankylosing spondylitis or in good health (not recorded which). The sample taken for sequencing was blood, either unsorted or a sorted T cell fraction (not recorded which). The V call is TRBV27, the J call TRBJ2-7; D is perhaps TRBD2 (6 bases). CDR3 DNA: TGTGCCAGCAGTTTATCGGTAGCGGTACCCTACGAGCAGTACTTC. Residues: CASSLSVAVPYEQYF.